The clone carrying this TCR beta chain was recorded at least ten times. Its antigen is unidentified. The CDR3 consists of 15 residues. Germline CDR1 is SGHTA and CDR2 is FQGTGA. The V end lost 4 bases, the J end lost 8 bases, and 20 bases lay between the germline ends. This record comes from a study of regulatory T cells in long-lasting Graves disease. Time point in this sample: newly diagnosed GD, antithyroid drugs for less than 3 months. PBMCs provided the RNA from which the TCR library was made. As collected, the peripheral blood samples measured nine milliliters each and went into EDTA tubes. According to the study, TCR beta libraries were built with iRepertoire HTBI primers and CDR3-region Arm-PCR. TCRdb itself ran the multiplex PCR reads through MiXCR, one entry per CDR3 protein. The repertoire includes 550,000 to 600,000 distinct CDR3 sequences, 16% of them detected once, and around 12% sits in the top ten.

The study, taken as a whole, reports: Samples came from peripheral blood alone, without thyroid tissue.

The same sample was also studied in work on T cells in Graves' hyperthyroidism and ophthalmopathy.

The receptor was isolated from a young man with Graves disease. This chain joins TRBV7-3 and TRBJ1-1, with D maybe TRBD1 (6 bases). This material consisted of peripheral blood mononuclear cells (PBMCs), taken at new diagnosis, from a patient treated with antithyroid drugs. The CDR3 loop reads CASSSSVQGSGEAFF. The CDR3 bases are TGTGCCAGCAGCTCCTCAGTTCAGGGGTCGGGCGAAGCTTTCTTT.